Included here is one TCR beta chain sequence, with context. This entry comes from a study of blood T cell repertoires in COVID-19. Here immunoSEQ multiplex PCR was the method, and the copy in TCRdb shows in-frame clones only, minus some. The sample has under 150,000 clones, around 82% seen once. The CDR3 spans 17 residues. CDR1 and CDR2 from the germline V gene are SGDLS and YYNGEE. V was pared by 0 bases and J by 0 bases, with 13 bases between. The sequencing input was peripheral blood. This sequence joins TRBV9 and TRBJ2-1, with unresolved D. This TCR was sampled from a man older than 75 with active or convalescent COVID-19. CDR3 in DNA: TGTGCCAGCAGCGTAGATACCACCAGAAGCTCCTACAATGAGCAGTTCTTC. Its translation is CASSVDTTRSSYNEQFF.